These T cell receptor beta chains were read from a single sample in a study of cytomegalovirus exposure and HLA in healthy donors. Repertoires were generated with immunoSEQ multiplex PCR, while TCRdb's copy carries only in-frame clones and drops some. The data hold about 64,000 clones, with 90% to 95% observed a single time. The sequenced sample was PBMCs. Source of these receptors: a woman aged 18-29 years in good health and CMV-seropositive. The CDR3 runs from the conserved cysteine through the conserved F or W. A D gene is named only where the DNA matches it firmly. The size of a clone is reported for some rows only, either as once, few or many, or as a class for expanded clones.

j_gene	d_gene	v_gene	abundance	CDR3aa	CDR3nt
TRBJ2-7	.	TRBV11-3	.	CASSPGRAWGSYEQYF	TGTGCCAGCAGCCCGGGCAGGGCTTGGGGCTCCTACGAGCAGTACTTC
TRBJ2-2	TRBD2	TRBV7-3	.	CASSTLAGENTGELFF	TGTGCCAGCAGCACCCTAGCGGGGGAGAACACCGGGGAGCTGTTTTTT
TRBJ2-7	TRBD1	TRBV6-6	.	CASSYPDRVGAYEQYF	TGTGCCAGCAGTTACCCCGACAGGGTAGGGGCCTACGAGCAGTACTTC
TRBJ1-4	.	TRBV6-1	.	CASSERRGGPGEKLFF	TGTGCCAGCAGTGAACGTAGGGGAGGGCCGGGTGAAAAACTGTTTTTT
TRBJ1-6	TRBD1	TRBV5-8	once	CASSPGWDRAINSPLHF	TGTGCCAGCAGCCCGGGGTGGGACAGGGCTATTAATTCACCCCTCCACTTT
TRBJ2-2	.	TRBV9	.	CASSAIPGRGQPANTGELFF	TGTGCCAGCAGCGCGATCCCAGGAAGGGGTCAACCCGCGAACACCGGGGAGCTGTTTTTT
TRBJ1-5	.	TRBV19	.	CASNSVRTKTDDQPQHF	TGTGCCAGTAACTCCGTTCGGACCAAGACAGATGATCAGCCCCAGCATTTT
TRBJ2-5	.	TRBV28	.	CASTSVGIGKETQYF	TGTGCCAGCACCTCGGTAGGGATCGGGAAAGAGACCCAGTACTTC
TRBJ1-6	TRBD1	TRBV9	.	CASSPAGTGDSPLHF	TGTGCCAGCAGCCCAGCCGGGACAGGGGATTCACCCCTCCACTTT
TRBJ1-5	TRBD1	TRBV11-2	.	CASSYGTGRAQPQHF	TGTGCCAGCAGTTATGGGACAGGGAGGGCTCAGCCCCAGCATTTT
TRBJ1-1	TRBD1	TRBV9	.	CASSVAGQGPEAFF	TGTGCCAGCAGCGTAGCCGGACAGGGCCCTGAAGCTTTCTTT
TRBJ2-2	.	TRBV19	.	CASSIPGTANTGELFF	TGTGCCAGTAGTATCCCCGGGACTGCTAACACCGGGGAGCTGTTTTTT
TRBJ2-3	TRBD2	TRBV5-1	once	CASSLTSDGTDTQYF	TGCGCCAGCAGCTTAACTAGCGACGGTACAGATACGCAGTATTTT
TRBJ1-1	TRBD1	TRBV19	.	CASRLDGTGDVF	TGTGCCAGTAGGTTAGACGGGACAGGGGATGTTTTT
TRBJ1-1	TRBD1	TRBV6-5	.	CASSTRQGRKTEAFF	TGTGCCAGCAGTACCAGACAGGGAAGGAAGACTGAAGCTTTCTTT
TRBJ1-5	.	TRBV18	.	CASSPDRNNQPQHF	TGTGCCAGCTCACCAGACAGGAATAATCAGCCCCAGCATTTT
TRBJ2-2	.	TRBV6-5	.	CASSYSGGVELFF	TGTGCCAGCAGTTACTCCGGGGGAGTGGAGCTGTTTTTT
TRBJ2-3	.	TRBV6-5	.	CASSYGLTTDTQYF	TGTGCCAGCAGTTACGGGCTTACCACAGATACGCAGTATTTT
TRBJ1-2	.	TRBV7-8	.	CASSFGQGWGYTF	TGTGCCAGCAGCTTCGGCCAGGGGTGGGGCTACACCTTC
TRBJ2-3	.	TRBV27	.	CASREHGTDTQYF	TGTGCCAGTCGGGAGCACGGCACAGATACGCAGTATTTT
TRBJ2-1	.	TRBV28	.	CASSLSFYNEQFF	TGTGCCAGCAGTTTATCCTTTTACAATGAGCAGTTCTTC
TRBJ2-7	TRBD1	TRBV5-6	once	CASSPGQGVIYEQYF	TGTGCCAGCAGCCCGGGACAGGGGGTGATCTACGAGCAGTACTTC
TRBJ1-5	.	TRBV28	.	CASSPDSFYSNQPQHF	TGTGCCAGCAGTCCCGACAGCTTCTATAGCAATCAGCCCCAGCATTTT
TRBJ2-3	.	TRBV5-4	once	CATSPGLGTDTQYF	TGTGCCACCAGCCCCGGACTGGGAACAGATACGCAGTATTTT
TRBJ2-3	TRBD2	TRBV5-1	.	CASSLSGRSADTQYF	TGCGCCAGCAGCTTGAGCGGGAGAAGCGCAGATACGCAGTATTTT
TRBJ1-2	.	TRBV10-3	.	CAISEYRSYGYTF	TGTGCCATCAGTGAGTACAGAAGCTATGGCTACACCTTC
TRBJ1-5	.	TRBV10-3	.	CAISLDEGQPQHF	TGTGCCATCAGCCTAGACGAGGGTCAGCCCCAGCATTTT
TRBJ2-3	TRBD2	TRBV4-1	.	CASSQGRSGRLNTDTQYF	TGCGCCAGCAGCCAAGGGAGAAGCGGGAGGCTTAACACAGATACGCAGTATTTT
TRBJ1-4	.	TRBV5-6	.	CASSMQGGSDEKLFF	TGTGCCAGCAGCATGCAGGGAGGGAGCGATGAAAAACTGTTTTTT
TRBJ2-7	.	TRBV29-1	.	CSVDRVAHYEQYF	TGCAGCGTTGACCGGGTGGCCCACTACGAGCAGTACTTC
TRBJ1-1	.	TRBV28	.	CASSPKGGFADTEAFF	TGTGCCAGCAGCCCCAAAGGGGGATTTGCAGACACTGAAGCTTTCTTT
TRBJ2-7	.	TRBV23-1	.	CASTSTEQYF	TGCGCCAGCACTTCTACCGAGCAGTACTTC
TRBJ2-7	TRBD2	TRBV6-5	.	CASRDYRYEQYF	TGTGCCAGTCGGGACTATCGGTACGAGCAGTACTTC
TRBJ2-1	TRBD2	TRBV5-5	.	CASSLGLASEQFF	TGTGCCAGCAGCTTGGGACTAGCGTCCGAGCAGTTCTTC
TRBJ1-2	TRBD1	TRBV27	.	CASSPPDRGLDGYTF	TGTGCCAGCAGTCCCCCGGACAGGGGGCTCGATGGCTACACCTTC
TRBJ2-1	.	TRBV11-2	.	CASSLDRAGRSYNEQFF	TGTGCCAGCAGCTTAGATCGGGCAGGGCGGTCCTACAATGAGCAGTTCTTC
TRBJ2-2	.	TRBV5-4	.	CASSSPTSNTGELFF	TGTGCCAGCAGCTCCCCGACATCGAACACCGGGGAGCTGTTTTTT
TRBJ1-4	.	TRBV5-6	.	CASSSGVLEKLFF	TGTGCCAGCAGCTCCGGGGTCCTGGAAAAACTGTTTTTT
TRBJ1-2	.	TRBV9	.	CASSGSGAFYGYTF	TGTGCCAGCAGCGGTTCAGGGGCCTTCTATGGCTACACCTTC
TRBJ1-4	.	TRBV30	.	CAWSRGFTTNEKLFF	TGTGCCTGGAGTAGGGGGTTCACAACTAATGAAAAACTGTTTTTT
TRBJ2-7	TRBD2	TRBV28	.	CASSSSGGPYEQYF	TGTGCCAGCAGTTCCAGCGGGGGGCCCTACGAGCAGTACTTC
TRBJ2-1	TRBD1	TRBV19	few	CASSIPGGLYNEQFF	TGTGCCAGTAGTATCCCAGGGGGCCTCTACAATGAGCAGTTCTTC
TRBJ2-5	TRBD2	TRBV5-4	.	CASSLNKRGGRETQYF	TGTGCCAGCAGCTTGAACAAGCGGGGGGGCAGGGAGACCCAGTACTTC
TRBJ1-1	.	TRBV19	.	CASSIGVWAEAFF	TGTGCCAGTAGTATCGGAGTTTGGGCTGAAGCTTTCTTT
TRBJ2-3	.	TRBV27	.	CASSSGLGTDTQYF	TGTGCCAGCAGTTCGGGACTCGGCACAGATACGCAGTATTTT
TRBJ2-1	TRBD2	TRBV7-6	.	CASSRLAGYNEQFF	TGTGCCAGCAGCAGGCTAGCGGGGTATAATGAGCAGTTCTTC
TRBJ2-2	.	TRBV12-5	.	CASGFESGAGELFF	TGTGCTAGTGGCTTCGAATCTGGAGCCGGGGAGCTGTTTTTT
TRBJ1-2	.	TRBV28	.	CASRPQGTSYGYTF	TGTGCCAGCAGACCACAGGGTACATCCTATGGCTACACCTTC
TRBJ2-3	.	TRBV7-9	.	CASSFFEADTQYF	TGTGCCAGCAGCTTTTTTGAGGCAGATACGCAGTATTTT
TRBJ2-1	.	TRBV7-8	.	CASSLAPGVGEQFF	TGTGCCAGCAGCTTAGCGCCGGGGGTGGGTGAGCAGTTCTTC
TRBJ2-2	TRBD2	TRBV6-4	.	CASRPTIAGTGELFF	TGTGCCAGCAGACCGACAATAGCGGGCACCGGGGAGCTGTTTTTT
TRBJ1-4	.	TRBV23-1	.	CASSSPGEKLFF	TGCGCCAGCAGCTCCCCGGGTGAAAAACTGTTTTTT
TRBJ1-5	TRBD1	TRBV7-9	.	CASSQGGGSQPQHF	TGTGCCAGCAGCCAAGGGGGCGGGTCTCAGCCCCAGCATTTT
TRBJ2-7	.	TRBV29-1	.	CSVELQAYEQYF	TGCAGCGTTGAATTGCAGGCCTACGAGCAGTACTTC
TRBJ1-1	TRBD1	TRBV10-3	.	CAISKRDSNPEAFF	TGTGCCATCAGTAAGAGGGACAGCAACCCTGAAGCTTTCTTT
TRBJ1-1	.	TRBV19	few	CASRGPRGLSPMNTEAFF	TGTGCCAGTAGAGGGCCCCGAGGACTTTCCCCCATGAACACTGAAGCTTTCTTT
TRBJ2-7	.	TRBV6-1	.	CASTRGGQQYF	TGTGCCAGCACTAGGGGGGGACAGCAGTACTTC